This T cell receptor beta chain was documented in a study of cytomegalovirus exposure and HLA in healthy donors. Study-level points and caveats: One later analysis reportedly identified an Asian-associated ancestry cluster that showed fewer N-insertions than the 666-donor mean. The study reported that TCR beta sequences accurately predicted HLA-A and HLA-B alleles in most subjects. One cluster of highly shared sequence variants probably arose as a sequencing artifact. The study put 150 to 200 TCR beta chains on its list as cytomegalovirus-associated.

As for this clone: The antigen is not known.

PCR involved 60 Vbeta and 13 Jbeta primers. TCRdb keeps only in-frame clones here, not all; method: immunoSEQ multiplex PCR. Among under 130,000 clones listed, 60% to 85% were seen once. The V end lost 10 bases, the J end lost 0 bases, and 18 bases lay between the germline ends. CDR3 size: 15 residues. CDR1 is MNHEY, CDR2 SVGAGI, per germline. The specimen sequenced was PBMCs. V is TRBV6-5 and J is TRBJ1-1; a weak D match, TRBD1 (5 bases). This TCR came from a male donor in good health and CMV-seronegative. The CDR3 is CATPSSKGMNTEAFF. CDR3 bases: TGTGCCACCCCTTCGAGTAAGGGGATGAACACTGAAGCTTTCTTT.